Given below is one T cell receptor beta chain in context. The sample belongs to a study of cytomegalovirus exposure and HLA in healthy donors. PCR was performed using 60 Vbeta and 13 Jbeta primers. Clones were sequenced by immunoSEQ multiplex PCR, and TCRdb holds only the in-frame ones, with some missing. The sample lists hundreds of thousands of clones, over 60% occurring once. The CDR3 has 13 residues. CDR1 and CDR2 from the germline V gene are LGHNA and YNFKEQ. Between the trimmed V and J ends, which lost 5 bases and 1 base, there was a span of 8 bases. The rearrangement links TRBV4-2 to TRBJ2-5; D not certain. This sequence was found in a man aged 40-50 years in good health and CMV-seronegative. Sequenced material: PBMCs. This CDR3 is CASSASIQETQYF. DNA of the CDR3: TGTGCCAGCAGCGCGAGCATCCAAGAGACCCAGTACTTC.